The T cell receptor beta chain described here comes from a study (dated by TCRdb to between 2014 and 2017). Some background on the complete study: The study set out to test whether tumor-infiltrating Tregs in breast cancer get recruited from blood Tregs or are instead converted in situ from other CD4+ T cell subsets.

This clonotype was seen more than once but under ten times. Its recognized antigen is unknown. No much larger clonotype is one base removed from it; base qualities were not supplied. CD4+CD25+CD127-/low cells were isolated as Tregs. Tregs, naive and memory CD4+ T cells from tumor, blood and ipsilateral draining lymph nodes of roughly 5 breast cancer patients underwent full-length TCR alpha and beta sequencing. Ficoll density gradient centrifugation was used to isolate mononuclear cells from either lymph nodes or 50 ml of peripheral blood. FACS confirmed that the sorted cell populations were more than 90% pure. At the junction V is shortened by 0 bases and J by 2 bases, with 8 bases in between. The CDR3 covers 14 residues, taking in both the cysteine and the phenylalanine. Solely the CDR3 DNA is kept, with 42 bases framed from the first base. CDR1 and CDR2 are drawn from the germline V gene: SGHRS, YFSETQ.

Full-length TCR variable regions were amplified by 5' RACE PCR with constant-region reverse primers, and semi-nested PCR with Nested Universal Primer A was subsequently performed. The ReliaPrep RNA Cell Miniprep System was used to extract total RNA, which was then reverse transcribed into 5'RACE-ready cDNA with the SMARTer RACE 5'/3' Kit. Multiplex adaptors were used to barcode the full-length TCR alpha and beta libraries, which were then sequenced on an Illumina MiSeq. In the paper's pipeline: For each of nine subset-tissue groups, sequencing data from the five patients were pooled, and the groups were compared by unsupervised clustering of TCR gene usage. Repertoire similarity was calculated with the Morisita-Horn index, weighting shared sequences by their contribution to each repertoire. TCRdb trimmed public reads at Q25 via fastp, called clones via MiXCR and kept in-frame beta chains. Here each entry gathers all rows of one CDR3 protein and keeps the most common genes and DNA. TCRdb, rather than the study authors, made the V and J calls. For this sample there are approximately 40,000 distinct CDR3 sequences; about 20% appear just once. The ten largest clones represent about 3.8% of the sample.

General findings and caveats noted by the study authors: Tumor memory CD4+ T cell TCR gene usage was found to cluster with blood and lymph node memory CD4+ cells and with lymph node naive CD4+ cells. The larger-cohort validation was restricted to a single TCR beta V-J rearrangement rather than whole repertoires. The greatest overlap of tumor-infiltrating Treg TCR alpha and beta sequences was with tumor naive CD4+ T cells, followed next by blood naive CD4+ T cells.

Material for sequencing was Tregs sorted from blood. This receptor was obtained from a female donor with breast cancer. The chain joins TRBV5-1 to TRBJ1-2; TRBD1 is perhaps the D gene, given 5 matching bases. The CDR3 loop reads CASSLDRTNYGYTF. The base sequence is TGCGCCAGCAGCTTGGATCGGACAAACTATGGCTACACCTTC.